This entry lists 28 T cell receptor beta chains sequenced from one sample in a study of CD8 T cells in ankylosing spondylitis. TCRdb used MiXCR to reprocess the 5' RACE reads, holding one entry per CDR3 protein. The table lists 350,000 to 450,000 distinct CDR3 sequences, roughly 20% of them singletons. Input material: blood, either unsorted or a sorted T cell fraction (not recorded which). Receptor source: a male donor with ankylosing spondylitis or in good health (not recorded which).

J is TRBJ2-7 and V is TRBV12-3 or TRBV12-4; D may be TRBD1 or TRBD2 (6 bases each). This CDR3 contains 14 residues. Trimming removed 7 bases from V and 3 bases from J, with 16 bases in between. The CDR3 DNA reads TGTGCCAGCACTCTGGGGGGCCCCTACTACGAGCAGTACTTC. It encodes CASTLGGPYYEQYF.

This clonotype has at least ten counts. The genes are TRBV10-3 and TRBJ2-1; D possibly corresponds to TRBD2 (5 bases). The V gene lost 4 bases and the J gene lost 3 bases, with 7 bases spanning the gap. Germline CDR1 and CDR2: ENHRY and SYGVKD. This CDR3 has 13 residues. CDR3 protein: CAISARDYNEQFF. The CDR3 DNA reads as TGTGCCATCAGTGCCCGGGACTACAATGAGCAGTTCTTC.

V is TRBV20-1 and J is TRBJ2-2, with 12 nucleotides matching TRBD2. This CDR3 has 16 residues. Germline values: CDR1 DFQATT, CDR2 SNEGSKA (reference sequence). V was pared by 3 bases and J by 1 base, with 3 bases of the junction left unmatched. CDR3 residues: CSASASGGVNTGELFF. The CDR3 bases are TGCAGTGCTAGCGCTAGCGGGGGGGTGAACACCGGGGAGCTGTTTTTT.

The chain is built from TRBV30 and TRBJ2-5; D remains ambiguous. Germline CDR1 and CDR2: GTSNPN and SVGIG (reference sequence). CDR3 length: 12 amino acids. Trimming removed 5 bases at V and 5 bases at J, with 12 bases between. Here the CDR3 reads CAWCQLGETQYF. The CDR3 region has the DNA TGTGCCTGGTGCCAGCTCGGGGAGACCCAGTACTTC. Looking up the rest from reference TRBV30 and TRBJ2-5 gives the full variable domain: SQTIHQWPATLVQPVGSPLSLECTVEGTSNPNLYWYRQAAGRGLQLLFYSVGIGQISSEVPQNLSASRPQDRQFILSSKKLLLSDSGFYLCAWCQLGETQYFGPGTRLLVL.

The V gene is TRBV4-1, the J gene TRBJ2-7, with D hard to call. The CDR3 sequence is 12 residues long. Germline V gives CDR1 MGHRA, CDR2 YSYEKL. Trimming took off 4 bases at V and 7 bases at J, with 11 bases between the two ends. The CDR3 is CASSPNGLEQYF. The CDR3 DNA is TGCGCCAGCAGCCCCAATGGGTTGGAGCAGTACTTC.

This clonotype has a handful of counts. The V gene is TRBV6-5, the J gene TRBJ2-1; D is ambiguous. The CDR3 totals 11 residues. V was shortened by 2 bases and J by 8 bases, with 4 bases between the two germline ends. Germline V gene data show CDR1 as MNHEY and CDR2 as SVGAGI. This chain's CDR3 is CASSYGDEQFF. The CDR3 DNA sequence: TGTGCCAGCAGTTACGGGGATGAGCAGTTCTTC.

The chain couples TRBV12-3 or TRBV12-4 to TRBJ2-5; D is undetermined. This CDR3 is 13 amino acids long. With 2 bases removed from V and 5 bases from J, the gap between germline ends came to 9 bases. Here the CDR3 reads CASSLFPGETQYF. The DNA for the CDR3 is TGTGCCAGCAGTTTATTCCCCGGGGAGACCCAGTACTTC.

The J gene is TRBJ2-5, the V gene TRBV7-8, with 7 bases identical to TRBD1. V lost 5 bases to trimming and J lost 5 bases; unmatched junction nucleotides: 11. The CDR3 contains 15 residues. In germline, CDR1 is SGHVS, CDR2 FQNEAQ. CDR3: CASSPRQGPWETQYF. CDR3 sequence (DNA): TGTGCCAGCAGCCCCCGACAGGGACCGTGGGAGACCCAGTACTTC.

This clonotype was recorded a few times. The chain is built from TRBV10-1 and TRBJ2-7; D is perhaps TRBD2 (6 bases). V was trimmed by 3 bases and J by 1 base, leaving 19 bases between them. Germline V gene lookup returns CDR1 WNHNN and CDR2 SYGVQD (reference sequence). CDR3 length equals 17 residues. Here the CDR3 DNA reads TGCGCCAGCAGTGAAGGGACTCGACGAATAGATTCCTACGAGCAGTACTTC. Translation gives CASSEGTRRIDSYEQYF.

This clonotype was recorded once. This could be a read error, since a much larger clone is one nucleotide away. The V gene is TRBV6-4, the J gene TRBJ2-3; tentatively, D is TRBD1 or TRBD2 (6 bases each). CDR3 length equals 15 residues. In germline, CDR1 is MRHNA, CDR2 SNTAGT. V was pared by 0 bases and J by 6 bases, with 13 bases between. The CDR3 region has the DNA TGTGCCAGCAGTGACTCGGCAAGGGGGGTGGATACGCAGTATTTT. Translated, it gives CASSDSARGVDTQYF.

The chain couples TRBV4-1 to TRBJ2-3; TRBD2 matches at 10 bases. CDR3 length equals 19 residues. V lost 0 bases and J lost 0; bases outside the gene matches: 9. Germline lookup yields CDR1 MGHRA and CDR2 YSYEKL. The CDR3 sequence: CASSQEGAAGGPSTDTQYF. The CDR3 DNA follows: TGCGCCAGCAGCCAAGAGGGGGCAGCGGGGGGGCCGAGCACAGATACGCAGTATTTT.

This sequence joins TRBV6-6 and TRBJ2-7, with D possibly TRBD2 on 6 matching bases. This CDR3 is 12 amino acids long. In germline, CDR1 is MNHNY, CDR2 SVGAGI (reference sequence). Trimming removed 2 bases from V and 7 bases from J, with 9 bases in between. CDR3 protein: CASSYAGTEQYF. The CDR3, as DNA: TGTGCCAGCAGTTACGCCGGGACTGAGCAGTACTTC.

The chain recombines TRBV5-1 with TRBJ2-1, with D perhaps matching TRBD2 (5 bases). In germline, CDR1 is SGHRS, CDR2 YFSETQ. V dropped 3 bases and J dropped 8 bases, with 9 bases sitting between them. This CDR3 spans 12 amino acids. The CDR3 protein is CASSSNSDEQFF. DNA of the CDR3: TGCGCCAGCAGCTCCAATAGCGATGAGCAGTTCTTC.

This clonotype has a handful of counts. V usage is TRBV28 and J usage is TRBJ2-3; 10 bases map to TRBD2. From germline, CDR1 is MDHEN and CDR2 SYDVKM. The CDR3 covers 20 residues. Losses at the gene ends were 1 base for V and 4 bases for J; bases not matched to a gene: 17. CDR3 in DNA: TGTGCCAGCAGTTTATTCAGGGACGCTAGCGGGGGCCCAAGGGCAGATACGCAGTATTTT. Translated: CASSLFRDASGGPRADTQYF. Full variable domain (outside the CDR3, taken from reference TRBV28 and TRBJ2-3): DVKVTQSSRYLVKRTGEKVFLECVQDMDHENMFWYRQDPGLGLRLIYFSYDVKMKEKGDIPEGYSVSREKKERFSLILESASTNQTSMYLCASSLFRDASGGPRADTQYFGPGTRLTVL.

The CDR3 nucleotides are TGTGCCAGCACGGTCCCGGGAGGGGCTGAAGCTTTCTTT. Protein sequence: CASTVPGGAEAFF. The chain recombines TRBV7-9 with TRBJ1-1, with D perhaps TRBD1 (5 bases). Germline V gene sequence: CDR1 SEHNR, CDR2 FQNEAQ (reference sequence). CDR3 length equals 13 residues. The V and J ends lost 7 bases and 6 bases respectively, with 15 bases between them.

CDR3 DNA: TGTGCCAGCAGTCCCCTTAAGCGGGGGGCTCAGTTCTTC. This translates into CASSPLKRGAQFF. The chain combines TRBV28 with TRBJ2-1; 9 bases are a match to TRBD2. Losses at the gene ends were 5 bases for V and 13 bases for J; bases not matched to a gene: 9. CDR1 is MDHEN, CDR2 SYDVKM, per germline. This CDR3 is 13 amino acids long.

CDR3 coding DNA: TGCAGCACCCTTGGAGGTCAGTTCGGGGCATGGGGCTACACTGAAGCTTTCTTT. It specifies CSTLGGQFGAWGYTEAFF. The J gene is TRBJ1-1, the V gene TRBV29-1, with D perhaps matching TRBD1 (5 bases). This CDR3 has 18 amino acids. Deletions cut 8 bases from V and 3 bases from J, with 31 bases between. The V gene's germline CDR1 is SQVTM and CDR2 ANQGSEA.

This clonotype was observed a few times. The CDR3 region has the DNA TGTGCCAGCAGCGAGGGACACGCAACGAACACCGGGGAGCTGTTTTTT. Residues: CASSEGHATNTGELFF. The V gene is TRBV9, the J gene TRBJ2-2, with D possibly TRBD1 on 6 matching bases. The V gene lost 3 bases and the J gene lost 0 bases, with 12 bases spanning the gap. The CDR3 has 16 residues. Germline lookup yields CDR1 SGDLS and CDR2 YYNGEE.

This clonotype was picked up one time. CDR3 loop: CASSPVGGAGGELFF. The CDR3 DNA is TGTGCCAGCAGCCCCGTTGGGGGGGCCGGCGGGGAGCTGTTTTTT. The chain carries TRBV3-1 and TRBJ2-2; TRBD2 is a possible D gene (7 bases). Germline loops: CDR1 LGHDT, CDR2 YNNKEL (reference sequence). The CDR3 runs 15 residues. The germline V and J ends were trimmed by 4 bases and 7 bases, with 16 bases remaining between them. The entire variable domain, with the rest obtained from reference TRBV3-1 and TRBJ2-2, is as follows: DTAVSQTPKYLVTQMGNDKSIKCEQNLGHDTMYWYKQDSKKFLKIMFSYNNKELIINETVPNRFSPKSPDKAHLNLHINSLELGDSAVYFCASSPVGGAGGELFFGEGSRLTVL.

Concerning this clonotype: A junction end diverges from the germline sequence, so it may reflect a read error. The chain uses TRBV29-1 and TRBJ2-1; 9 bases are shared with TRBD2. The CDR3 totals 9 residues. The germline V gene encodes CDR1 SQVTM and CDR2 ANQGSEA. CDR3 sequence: CSVGLAGTF. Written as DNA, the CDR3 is TGCAGCGTTGGGCTAGCGGGGACCTTC.

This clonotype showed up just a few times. The chain's CDR3 is CASSLGGGQSAFF. The CDR3 DNA follows: TGTGCCAGCAGCTTAGGTGGGGGACAATCAGCTTTCTTT. V gene TRBV7-9 combines with J gene TRBJ1-1; a possible D gene is TRBD1 (6 bases). Germline-derived CDR1 and CDR2 are SEHNR and FQNEAQ (reference sequence). This CDR3 has 13 amino acids. V dropped 1 base and J dropped 10 bases, with 13 bases sitting between them.

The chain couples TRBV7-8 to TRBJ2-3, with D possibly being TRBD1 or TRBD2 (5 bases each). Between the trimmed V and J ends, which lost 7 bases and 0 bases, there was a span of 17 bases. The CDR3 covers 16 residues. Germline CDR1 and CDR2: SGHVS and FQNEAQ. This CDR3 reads CASKFMGVSSTDTQYF. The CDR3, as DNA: TGTGCCAGCAAATTCATGGGGGTATCAAGCACAGATACGCAGTATTTT.

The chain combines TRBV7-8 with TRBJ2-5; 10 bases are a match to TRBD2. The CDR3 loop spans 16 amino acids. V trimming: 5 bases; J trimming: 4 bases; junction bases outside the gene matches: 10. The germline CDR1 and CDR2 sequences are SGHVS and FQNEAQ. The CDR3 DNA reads TGTGCCAGCAGCCCGACTAGCGGGCGCTTGGGAGAGACCCAGTACTTC. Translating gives CASSPTSGRLGETQYF.

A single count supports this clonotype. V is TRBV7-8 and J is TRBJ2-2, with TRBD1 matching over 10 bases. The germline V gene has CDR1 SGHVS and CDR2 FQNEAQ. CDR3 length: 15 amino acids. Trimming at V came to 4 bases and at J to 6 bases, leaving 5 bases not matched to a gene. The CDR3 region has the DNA TGTGCCAGCAGCTCCACCGGGACAGGGGCCGGGGAGCTGTTTTTT. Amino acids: CASSSTGTGAGELFF.

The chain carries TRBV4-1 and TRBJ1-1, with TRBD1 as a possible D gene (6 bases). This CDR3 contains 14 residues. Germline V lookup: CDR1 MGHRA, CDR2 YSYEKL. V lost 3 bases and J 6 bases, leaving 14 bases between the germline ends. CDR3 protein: CASSQTGTPSEAFF. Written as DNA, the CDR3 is TGCGCCAGCAGCCAGACCGGGACACCGTCTGAAGCTTTCTTT.

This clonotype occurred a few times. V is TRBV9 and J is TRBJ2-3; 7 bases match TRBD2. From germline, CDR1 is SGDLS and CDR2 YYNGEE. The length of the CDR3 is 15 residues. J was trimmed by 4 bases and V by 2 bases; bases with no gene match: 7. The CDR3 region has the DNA TGTGCCAGCAGCGTTGGGAGGGGTGGGTCAGATACGCAGTATTTT. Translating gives CASSVGRGGSDTQYF.

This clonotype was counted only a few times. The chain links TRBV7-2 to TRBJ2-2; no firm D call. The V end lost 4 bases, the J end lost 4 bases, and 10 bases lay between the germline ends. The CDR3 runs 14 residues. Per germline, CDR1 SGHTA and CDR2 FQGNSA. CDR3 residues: CASSSGEVTGELFF. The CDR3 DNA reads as TGTGCCAGCAGCTCCGGCGAAGTCACCGGGGAGCTGTTTTTT.

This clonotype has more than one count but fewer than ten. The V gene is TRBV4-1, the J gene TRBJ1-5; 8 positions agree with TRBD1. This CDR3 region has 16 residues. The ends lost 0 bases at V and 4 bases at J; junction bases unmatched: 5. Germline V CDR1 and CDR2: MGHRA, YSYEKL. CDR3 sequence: CASSQDGTGTNQPQHF. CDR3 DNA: TGCGCCAGCAGCCAAGATGGGACAGGCACAAATCAGCCCCAGCATTTT.